This T cell receptor (beta chain) is from a study of molecular identifiers for immune sequencing clone quantification. This clonotype was seen only a few times. The CDR3 does not end in the conserved phenylalanine or tryptophan, so this is likely a read error. CDR1 LGHNT and CDR2 FRNRAP come from the germline V gene. Trimming removed 2 bases from V and 0 bases from J, with 8 bases in between. The CDR3 has 15 amino acids. TCRdb recomputed calls from the PCR reads with MiXCR, one row per CDR3 protein. Of roughly 320,000 distinct CDR3 sequences listed, roughly 24% are singletons. The TCR comes from a human donor in good health. Some libraries in this study had Jurkat cell RNA spiked in. The chain recombines TRBV12-5 with TRBJ1-5, with D uncertain. What was sequenced was naive CD8+ T cells from blood, with Jurkat cell RNA spiked in. Regarding subset: FACS-sorted CD8+CD4-CCR7+CD45RA+ naive T cells. For the CDR3, the DNA is TGTGCTAGTGGTTTGTCAGTAGATAGCAATCAGCCCCAGCATTCT. Protein product: CASGLSVDSNQPQHS.